The rows below give T cell receptor beta chains drawn from one sample of a study of cytomegalovirus exposure and HLA in healthy donors. TCRdb's copy holds only in-frame clones and misses some; the assay was immunoSEQ multiplex PCR. The table includes 110,000 to 150,000 clones, roughly 80% detected once. Sequencing input: PBMCs. These receptors came from a man in his forties in good health and CMV-seronegative. CDR3s include the opening cysteine and the closing phenylalanine or tryptophan. The D gene is left open where the match is weak. Size is stated for part of the rows, as once, few or many counts, or as a class when the clone is expanded.

d_call	v_call	clone_size	j_call	cdr3_nt	cdr3_aa
TRBD2	TRBV9	-	TRBJ2-7	TGTGCCAGCAGCGTAGAAGCGGGGGGCAGATACGAGCAGTACTTC	CASSVEAGGRYEQYF
TRBD2	TRBV25-1	-	TRBJ2-5	TGTGCCAGCAGTGCTCTCGGGACTAGCGCACAAGAGACCCAGTACTTC	CASSALGTSAQETQYF
TRBD2	TRBV29-1	-	TRBJ2-4	TGCAGCGCCCTGAGCGGGGGAGCCAAAAACATTCAGTACTTC	CSALSGGAKNIQYF
-	TRBV10-3	-	TRBJ2-5	TGTGCCATCAGTGAGTCCGGAGGGGTAGAGACCCAGTACTTC	CAISESGGVETQYF
-	TRBV12-2	-	TRBJ2-7	TGTGCAAGTCGCTTACTAGCGGGGGCCGCCTACGAGCAGTACTTC	CASRLLAGAAYEQYF
-	TRBV7-6	-	TRBJ1-5	TGTGCCAGCAGCGAAACAGGATATAGCAATCAGCCCCAGCATTTT	CASSETGYSNQPQHF
TRBD1	TRBV7-2	-	TRBJ2-5	TGTGCCAGCAGCACACGGACAGGGGGCTTTGAGACCCAGTACTTC	CASSTRTGGFETQYF
-	TRBV28	-	TRBJ1-2	TGTGCCAGCAACTGGGCGGGCGACTATGGCTACACCTTC	CASNWAGDYGYTF
TRBD2	TRBV18	-	TRBJ2-1	TGTGCCAGCTCACCTGCTAGCGGGGGGGCGAACAATGAGCAGTTCTTC	CASSPASGGANNEQFF
TRBD2	TRBV2	few	TRBJ2-1	TGTGCCAGCAGGGCAGGGACTAGCGGGGGCCGCAATGAGCAGTTCTTC	CASRAGTSGGRNEQFF
-	TRBV7-2	-	TRBJ2-1	TGTGCCAGCAGCCGAACAGACCAGTACAATGAGCAGTTCTTC	CASSRTDQYNEQFF
TRBD2	TRBV7-9	-	TRBJ2-3	TGTGCCAGCAGCTTAGGGGACTACACAGATACGCAGTATTTT	CASSLGDYTDTQYF
TRBD2	TRBV10-3	-	TRBJ2-7	TGTGCCATCAGGCCGGGACTAGCGGGGGAGGGCGAGCAGTACTTC	CAIRPGLAGEGEQYF
-	TRBV7-2	-	TRBJ2-3	TGTGCCAGCAGCTTAGGGCCCGGCAGGGGTACAGATACGCAGTATTTT	CASSLGPGRGTDTQYF
-	TRBV13	few	TRBJ2-7	TGTGCCAGCAGCTTAGGGTCGGGCTACGAGCAGTACTTC	CASSLGSGYEQYF
-	TRBV14	-	TRBJ1-6	TGTGCCAGCAGCCAGGCAGGGATTTCACCCCTCCACTTT	CASSQAGISPLHF
-	TRBV29-1	-	TRBJ2-7	TGCAGCGTTGTGGAGGGTACCTACGAGCAGTACTTC	CSVVEGTYEQYF
-	TRBV18	-	TRBJ2-7	TGTGCCAGCTCACCGGAGAGCTACGAGCAGTACTTC	CASSPESYEQYF
-	TRBV5-6	-	TRBJ2-5	TGTGCCAGCAGCCCAGGGGTCGGGGAGACCCAGTACTTC	CASSPGVGETQYF
TRBD1	TRBV11-2	once	TRBJ2-1	TGTGCCAGCAGCCCACAAGCGCAGGGGGTGGTGTACAATGAGCAGTTCTTC	CASSPQAQGVVYNEQFF
TRBD2	TRBV5-4	-	TRBJ2-2	TGTGCCAGCAGCATGGGACTAGCGGGATCGAACACCGGGGAGCTGTTTTTT	CASSMGLAGSNTGELFF
-	TRBV7-6	-	TRBJ1-6	TGTGCCAGCAGCTTAGGGGGCAGTAGCTCCTATAATTCACCCCTCCACTTT	CASSLGGSSSYNSPLHF
TRBD1	TRBV5-4	-	TRBJ2-1	TGTGCCAGCAGCTTGGCGGGACAGGGTATGAGGCATGAGCAGTTCTTC	CASSLAGQGMRHEQFF
-	TRBV5-1	-	TRBJ2-7	TGCGCCAGCGGGACTTCCCCGTCAACCTACGAGCAGTACTTC	CASGTSPSTYEQYF
-	TRBV27	-	TRBJ2-3	TGTGCCAGCAGTTTACAGATAACAGATACGCAGTATTTT	CASSLQITDTQYF
-	TRBV6-6	-	TRBJ2-7	TGTGCCAGCAGTCGCAACAGTGACTACGAGCAGTACTTC	CASSRNSDYEQYF
TRBD2	TRBV9	-	TRBJ2-7	TGTGCCAGCAGCTTAGGACTAGCGGGGGCTGTGGGCGAGCAGTACTTC	CASSLGLAGAVGEQYF
-	TRBV6-5	-	TRBJ2-7	TGTGCCAGCAGTTATTCGTCCAGGGGAACGAACGAGCAGTACTTC	CASSYSSRGTNEQYF
-	TRBV14	-	TRBJ1-4	TGTGCCAGCAGCCAAGACCAGGGAATTAATGAAAAACTGTTTTTT	CASSQDQGINEKLFF
-	TRBV30	-	TRBJ1-1	TGTGCCTGGAGTTCCTGGGGGGGTTCAATGGGAACTGAAGCTTTCTTT	CAWSSWGGSMGTEAFF
-	TRBV2	-	TRBJ2-1	TGTGCCAGCCAGGACAGCCCCTACAATGAGCAGTTCTTC	CASQDSPYNEQFF
-	TRBV19	-	TRBJ2-1	TGTGCCAGTAGTCTAGGGGCTATCTCCTACAATGAGCAGTTCTTC	CASSLGAISYNEQFF
-	TRBV5-1	-	TRBJ1-2	TGCGCCAGCAGCTTGGCCGGTAAGCGGTATGGCTACACCTTC	CASSLAGKRYGYTF
-	TRBV5-4	-	TRBJ2-7	TGTGCCAGCAGCTTCAAGGGCTCGGGGGAGCAGTACTTC	CASSFKGSGEQYF
-	TRBV30	-	TRBJ1-4	TGTGCCTGGAGTGTACCGGGAGGGGGAAAGGAGGAAAAACTGTTTTTT	CAWSVPGGGKEEKLFF
-	TRBV7-8	-	TRBJ1-1	TGTGCCAGCAGCTTTGGGCCGAACACTGAAGCTTTCTTT	CASSFGPNTEAFF
TRBD1	TRBV9	-	TRBJ1-5	TGTGCCAGCAGCGTGGGACAGGGCAATCAGCCCCAGCATTTT	CASSVGQGNQPQHF
-	TRBV6-6	-	TRBJ1-6	TGTGCCAGCAGCCCAGGACAGTCCTATAATTCACCCCTCCACTTT	CASSPGQSYNSPLHF
TRBD2	TRBV10-3	-	TRBJ2-3	TGTGCCATCAGTGAGGCCAGCGGGGGACCAGATACGCAGTATTTT	CAISEASGGPDTQYF
-	TRBV28	-	TRBJ1-1	TGTGCCAGCAGTCCTTCGAGCTCCTTCTTGCGGGCTTTCTTT	CASSPSSSFLRAFF
-	TRBV19	-	TRBJ1-3	TGTGCCAGTAGTATAGCAGGGGTAGCGGGAAACACCATATATTTT	CASSIAGVAGNTIYF
-	TRBV5-1	-	TRBJ1-4	TGCGCCAGCAGCGGAGGTCCGGCTAATGAAAAACTGTTTTTT	CASSGGPANEKLFF
-	TRBV4-3	-	TRBJ1-2	TGCGCCAGCACCGGGGACACTAACTATGGCTACACCTTC	CASTGDTNYGYTF
TRBD2	TRBV7-3	-	TRBJ2-2	TGTGCCAGCAGCTCCCTTAGCGGGGCGAACACCGGGGAGCTGTTTTTT	CASSSLSGANTGELFF
TRBD1	TRBV7-3	-	TRBJ2-7	TGTGCCAGCAGCCGTACCGGGACAGGAGCCTACGAGCAGTACTTC	CASSRTGTGAYEQYF
-	TRBV18	-	TRBJ1-2	TGTGCCAGCTCACCACTTGGCAGGGGAGAGGATGGCTACACCTTC	CASSPLGRGEDGYTF
-	TRBV9	few	TRBJ2-2	TGTGCCAGCAGCCCCGTTAGTACCGGGGAGCTGTTTTTT	CASSPVSTGELFF
TRBD1	TRBV28	-	TRBJ1-2	TGTGCCAGCAGGCCGACAGGGGTCGATGGCTACACCTTC	CASRPTGVDGYTF
TRBD2	TRBV19	-	TRBJ2-2	TGTGCCAGTAGTCCAGCGCGGCTAGCGGGGGGAGGCACCGGGGAGCTGTTTTTT	CASSPARLAGGGTGELFF
-	TRBV6-6	-	TRBJ2-7	TGTGCCACTTCCCCAGACTACTACGAGCAGTACTTC	CATSPDYYEQYF
-	TRBV30	-	TRBJ2-1	TGTGCCTCCCGACAGGAGCGGGGCTACAATGAGCAGTTCTTC	CASRQERGYNEQFF
TRBD1	TRBV7-8	-	TRBJ2-7	TGTGCCAGCAGCTTAGCGCGTGGGGACAGGAGGTACTTC	CASSLARGDRRYF
TRBD1	TRBV5-1	-	TRBJ1-2	TGCGCCAGCAGCTCCCGGGACAGGGATCCCCGCTATGGCTACACCTTC	CASSSRDRDPRYGYTF
-	TRBV6-5	-	TRBJ1-2	TGTGCCAGCAGGCCAAGAACGACAGGAAGGAGTCACACCTTC	CASRPRTTGRSHTF
-	TRBV6-6	-	TRBJ2-7	TGTGCCAGCAGTAATACTCTTCCCCCCTACGAGCAGTACTTC	CASSNTLPPYEQYF
-	TRBV4-3	-	TRBJ2-5	TGCGCCAGCAGCCAAGATTCCACGGAGGAGACCCAGTACTTC	CASSQDSTEETQYF
-	TRBV25-1	few	TRBJ2-7	TGTGCCAGCAGTGGGTCGGGGGAGTACTTCGAGCAGTACTTC	CASSGSGEYFEQYF
TRBD2	TRBV7-9	-	TRBJ2-3	TGTGCCAGCAGCTTAGGGCTAGCGGGGGTTAAGGTAGATACGCAGTATTTT	CASSLGLAGVKVDTQYF
-	TRBV9	few	TRBJ1-2	TGTGCCAGCAGCGTAGGGCCCCGGGAGGACTATGGCTACACCTTC	CASSVGPREDYGYTF
-	TRBV5-4	-	TRBJ2-7	TGTGCCAGCAGCGCCATCGGGGGAGAGCAGTACTTC	CASSAIGGEQYF